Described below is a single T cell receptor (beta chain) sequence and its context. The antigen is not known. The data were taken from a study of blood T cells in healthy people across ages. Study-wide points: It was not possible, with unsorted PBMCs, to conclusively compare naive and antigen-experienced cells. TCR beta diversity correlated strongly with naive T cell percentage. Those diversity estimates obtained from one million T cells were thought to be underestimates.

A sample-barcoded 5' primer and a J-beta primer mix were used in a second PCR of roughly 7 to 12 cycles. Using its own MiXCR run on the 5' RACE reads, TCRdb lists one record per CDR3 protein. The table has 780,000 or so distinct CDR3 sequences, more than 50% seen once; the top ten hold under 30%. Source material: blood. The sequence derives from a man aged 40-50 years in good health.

CDR3 residues: CASSPGLAVASYEQYF. Here the CDR3 DNA reads TGTGCCAGCAGCCCGGGACTAGCGGTTGCTTCCTACGAGCAGTACTTC. This chain joins TRBV6-1 and TRBJ2-7; 11 bases align to TRBD2. V was clipped by 6 bases and J by 1 base; unmatched bases: 8. CDR3 size: 16 residues. Per the germline V gene, CDR1 is MNHNS and CDR2 is SASEGT.